The clone carrying this T cell receptor beta chain was seen many times. The antigen is undetermined. The germline V gene encodes CDR1 DFQATT and CDR2 SNEGSKA (reference sequence). The CDR3 has 14 residues. V lost 1 base to trimming and J lost 3 bases, with 12 bases between them. The data belong to a study of early T cells in non-severe SARS-CoV-2 infection. At the level of the study: Unpaired chains resulted from sequencing bulk RNA of unsorted whole blood. General study results and limits: VDJdb-based matching was biased toward anti-spike CD8 responses and missed private and CD4 specificities.

Individual cDNA molecules were tagged with unique molecular identifiers. A single record per CDR3 protein comes from TCRdb applying MiXCR to the 5' RACE reads. The table has some 76,000 distinct CDR3 sequences, 15% to 17% seen once. The receptor was derived from an adult who was a healthcare worker with PCR-confirmed SARS-CoV-2 infection or an uninfected control (not recorded which). The chain links TRBV20-1 to TRBJ1-1; perhaps TRBD1 as D (6 bases). Source material: whole blood. The CDR3 DNA is TGCAGTGCTAGAGTAGGGGGGCGGCACACTGAAGCTTTCTTT. Encoded protein: CSARVGGRHTEAFF.